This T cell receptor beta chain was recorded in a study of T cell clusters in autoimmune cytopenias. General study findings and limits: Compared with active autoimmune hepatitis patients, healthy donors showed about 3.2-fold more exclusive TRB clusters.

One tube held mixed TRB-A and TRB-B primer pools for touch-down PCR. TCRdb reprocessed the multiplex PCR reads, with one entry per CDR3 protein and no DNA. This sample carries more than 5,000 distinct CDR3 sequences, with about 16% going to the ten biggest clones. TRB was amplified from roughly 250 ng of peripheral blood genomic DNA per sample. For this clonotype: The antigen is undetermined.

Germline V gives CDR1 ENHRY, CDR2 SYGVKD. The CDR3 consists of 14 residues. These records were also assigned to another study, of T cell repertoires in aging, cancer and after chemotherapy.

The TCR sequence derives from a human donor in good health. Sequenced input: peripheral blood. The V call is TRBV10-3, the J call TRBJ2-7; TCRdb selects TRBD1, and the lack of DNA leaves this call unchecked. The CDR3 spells CAIKSGQGPNEQYF.